A selection of T cell receptor beta chains follows, all from one sample in a study of beta chain features in type 1 diabetes. Sequenced by immunoSEQ multiplex PCR; TCRdb stores in-frame clones only, minus some. The sample shows roughly 730,000 clones, 10% to 15% of them seen only once. The sequenced material came from naive CD4+ T cells from blood. The receptors were sampled from a man aged 18-30 years with type 1 diabetes. The CDR3 runs from the conserved cysteine through the conserved F or W. Each record gives: D gene, clone size, V gene, J gene, CDR3 DNA, CDR3 protein. D genes are given only for firm matches. Not every row has a clone size; where given, it reads once, few, many or a size class.

d_gene: NA
abundance: NA
v_gene: TRBV30
j_gene: TRBJ2-3
CDR3nt: TGTGCCTGGAGTCAGGGCGTTAGCACAGATACGCAGTATTTT
CDR3aa: CAWSQGVSTDTQYF

d_gene: NA
abundance: NA
v_gene: TRBV18
j_gene: TRBJ1-6
CDR3nt: TGTGCCAGCTCACGGGTAGGGGGCTATAATTCACCCCTCCACTTT
CDR3aa: CASSRVGGYNSPLHF

d_gene: TRBD1
abundance: NA
v_gene: TRBV7-6
j_gene: TRBJ2-1
CDR3nt: TGTGCCAGCAGCATTAGCGCGGGACAGGGCAATGAGCAGTTCTTC
CDR3aa: CASSISAGQGNEQFF

d_gene: NA
abundance: few
v_gene: TRBV6-5
j_gene: TRBJ1-4
CDR3nt: TGTGCCAGCAGTTCAGCTGGGGATGAAAAACTGTTTTTT
CDR3aa: CASSSAGDEKLFF

d_gene: TRBD1
abundance: NA
v_gene: TRBV6-6
j_gene: TRBJ2-7
CDR3nt: TGTGCCAGCAGCTCCTCCACGGACAGGAACGAGCAGTACTTC
CDR3aa: CASSSSTDRNEQYF

d_gene: NA
abundance: NA
v_gene: TRBV18
j_gene: TRBJ2-2
CDR3nt: TGTGCCAGCTCACCAGTGCAGAGCACCGGGGAGCTGTTTTTT
CDR3aa: CASSPVQSTGELFF

d_gene: TRBD1
abundance: NA
v_gene: TRBV30
j_gene: TRBJ1-5
CDR3nt: TGTGCCTGGAGCGGACAGGGCACCAATCAGCCCCAGCATTTT
CDR3aa: CAWSGQGTNQPQHF

d_gene: NA
abundance: NA
v_gene: TRBV30
j_gene: TRBJ1-2
CDR3nt: TGTGCCTGGACCAAGGGGGGTCTCGGCTATGGCTACACCTTC
CDR3aa: CAWTKGGLGYGYTF

d_gene: TRBD1
abundance: NA
v_gene: TRBV6-5
j_gene: TRBJ1-2
CDR3nt: TGTGCCAGCAGTTTGGACAGGGGGCTACAAACCTTC
CDR3aa: CASSLDRGLQTF

d_gene: NA
abundance: few
v_gene: TRBV29-1
j_gene: TRBJ2-3
CDR3nt: TGCAGCGTTGATCGACAGAGCACAGATACGCAGTATTTT
CDR3aa: CSVDRQSTDTQYF

d_gene: NA
abundance: few
v_gene: TRBV5-1
j_gene: TRBJ2-7
CDR3nt: TGCGCCAGCAGCCCTCAGGCGGACTCCTACGAGCAGTACTTC
CDR3aa: CASSPQADSYEQYF

d_gene: NA
abundance: NA
v_gene: TRBV7-2
j_gene: TRBJ2-7
CDR3nt: TGTGCCAGCAGCTTAGGGCAGGTCCGCGAGCAGTACTTC
CDR3aa: CASSLGQVREQYF

d_gene: TRBD2
abundance: few
v_gene: TRBV18
j_gene: TRBJ2-3
CDR3nt: TGTGCCAGCTCACCGCATACGAGGGAGGGGACGCAGTATTTT
CDR3aa: CASSPHTREGTQYF

d_gene: NA
abundance: few
v_gene: TRBV7-9
j_gene: TRBJ2-3
CDR3nt: TGTGCCAGCAGCCATGGGACGACAGATACGCAGTATTTT
CDR3aa: CASSHGTTDTQYF

d_gene: NA
abundance: few
v_gene: TRBV30
j_gene: TRBJ2-5
CDR3nt: TGTGCCTGGAGTGGAAGGACGGAGACCCAGTACTTC
CDR3aa: CAWSGRTETQYF

d_gene: NA
abundance: few
v_gene: TRBV18
j_gene: TRBJ1-1
CDR3nt: TGTGCCAGCTCACCACCCCTCCTGGGAGAGTTGTTGGGCACTGAAGCTTTCTTT
CDR3aa: CASSPPLLGELLGTEAFF

d_gene: NA
abundance: few
v_gene: TRBV2
j_gene: TRBJ1-6
CDR3nt: TGTGCCAGCATGGGGCCAAATTCACCCCTCCACTTT
CDR3aa: CASMGPNSPLHF

d_gene: NA
abundance: few
v_gene: TRBV29-1
j_gene: TRBJ1-4
CDR3nt: TGCAGCGTTGAAGGGCACCAAAATGAAAAACTGTTTTTT
CDR3aa: CSVEGHQNEKLFF

d_gene: NA
abundance: NA
v_gene: TRBV5-1
j_gene: TRBJ2-5
CDR3nt: TGCGCCAGCAGCTTGGAGGGGCGGGAGACCCAGTACTTC
CDR3aa: CASSLEGRETQYF

d_gene: NA
abundance: NA
v_gene: TRBV5-1
j_gene: TRBJ1-1
CDR3nt: TGCGCCAGCAGCCGCTTAAGAGGGGAGGGGACTGAAGCTTTCTTT
CDR3aa: CASSRLRGEGTEAFF

d_gene: TRBD1
abundance: NA
v_gene: TRBV2
j_gene: TRBJ1-4
CDR3nt: TGTGCCAGCAGTGAAGAGCAGGGGGCGGGTGAAAAACTGTTTTTT
CDR3aa: CASSEEQGAGEKLFF

d_gene: TRBD1
abundance: few
v_gene: TRBV29-1
j_gene: TRBJ1-1
CDR3nt: TGCAGCGGTAAACAGGGGGCAGGGACTGAAGCTTTCTTT
CDR3aa: CSGKQGAGTEAFF

d_gene: NA
abundance: few
v_gene: TRBV30
j_gene: TRBJ1-3
CDR3nt: TGTGCCTGGAACGGGGGTACGGGTGGAAACACCATATATTTT
CDR3aa: CAWNGGTGGNTIYF

d_gene: NA
abundance: NA
v_gene: TRBV20-1
j_gene: TRBJ1-2
CDR3nt: TGCAGTACCGAGGGGAGCTATGGCTACACCTTC
CDR3aa: CSTEGSYGYTF

d_gene: TRBD1
abundance: few
v_gene: TRBV5-1
j_gene: TRBJ2-1
CDR3nt: TGCGCCAGCAGCCCGGACAGGGGGCCCAATGAGCAGTTCTTC
CDR3aa: CASSPDRGPNEQFF